This T cell receptor (beta chain) was captured in a study of monozygotic twins with inflammatory bowel disease. Overall study results and limits: Those with IBD had lower TCRbeta diversity (inverse Simpson) than their healthy co-twins did.

Notes on this clonotype: Its antigen is not identified.

A total RNA quantity of around 3,600 ng went into each TCR library. From its re-call of the 5' RACE reads, TCRdb lists each CDR3 protein once, without DNA. This table holds over 150,000 distinct CDR3 sequences. Sequences were obtained from blood. This TCR derives from a human donor with ulcerative colitis or Crohn's disease, or a healthy co-twin of an affected twin (not recorded which).

The CDR3 here is CASSLGQILSNQPQHF. The chain links TRBV12-3 or TRBV12-4 to TRBJ1-5; TCRdb's assignment of TRBD1 cannot be checked, as there is no DNA. This CDR3 is 16 amino acids long.